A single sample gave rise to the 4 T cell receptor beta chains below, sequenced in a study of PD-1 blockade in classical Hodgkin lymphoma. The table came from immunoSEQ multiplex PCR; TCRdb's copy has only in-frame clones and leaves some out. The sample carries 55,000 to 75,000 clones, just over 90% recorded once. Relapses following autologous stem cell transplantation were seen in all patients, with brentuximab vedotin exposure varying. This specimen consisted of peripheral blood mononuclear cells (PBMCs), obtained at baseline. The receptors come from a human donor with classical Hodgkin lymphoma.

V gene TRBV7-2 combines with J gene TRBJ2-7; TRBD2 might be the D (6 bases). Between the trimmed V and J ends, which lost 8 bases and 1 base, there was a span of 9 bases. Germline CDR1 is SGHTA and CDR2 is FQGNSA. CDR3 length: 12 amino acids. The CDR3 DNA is TGTGCCAGCGGGAGCGGGTCCTACGAGCAGTACTTC. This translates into CASGSGSYEQYF. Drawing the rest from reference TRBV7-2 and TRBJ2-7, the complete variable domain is GAGVSQSPSNKVTEKGKDVELRCDPISGHTALYWYRQSLGQGLEFLIYFQGNSAPDKSGLPSDRFSAERTGGSVSTLTIQRTQQEDSAVYLCASGSGSYEQYFGPGTRLTVT.

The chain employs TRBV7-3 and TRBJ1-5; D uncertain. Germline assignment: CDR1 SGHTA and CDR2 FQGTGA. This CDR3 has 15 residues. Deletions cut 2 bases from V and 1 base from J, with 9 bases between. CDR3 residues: CASSLDGGSNQPQHF. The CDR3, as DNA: TGTGCCAGCAGCTTAGATGGAGGGAGCAATCAGCCCCAGCATTTT. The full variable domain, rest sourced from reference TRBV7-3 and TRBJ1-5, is GAGVSQTPSNKVTEKGKYVELRCDPISGHTALYWYRQSLGQGPEFLIYFQGTGAADDSGLPNDRFFAVRPEGSVSTLKIQRTERGDSAVYLCASSLDGGSNQPQHFGDGTRLSIL.

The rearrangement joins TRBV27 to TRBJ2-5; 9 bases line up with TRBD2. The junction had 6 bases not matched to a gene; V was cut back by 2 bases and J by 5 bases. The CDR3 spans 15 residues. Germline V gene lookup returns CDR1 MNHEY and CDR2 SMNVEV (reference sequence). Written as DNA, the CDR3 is TGTGCCAGCAGTTTAGCTAGCGGGGTAGTGGAGACCCAGTACTTC. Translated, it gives CASSLASGVVETQYF.

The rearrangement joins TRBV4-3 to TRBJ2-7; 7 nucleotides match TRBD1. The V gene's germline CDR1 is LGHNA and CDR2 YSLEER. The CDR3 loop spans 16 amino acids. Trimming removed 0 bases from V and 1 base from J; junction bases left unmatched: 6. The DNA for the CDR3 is TGCGCCAGCAGCCAAGATTCTGGGACAGCTTCCTACGAGCAGTACTTC. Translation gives CASSQDSGTASYEQYF.